The 26 T cell receptor beta chains reported below all come from one sample, sequenced in a study of tumor-infiltrating lymphocytes in primary liver carcinoma. Unsorted whole blood supplied the blood RNA, and germline DNA was isolated too. From around 500 ng of total RNA, TCR beta-specific cDNA was reverse-transcribed using a constant-region primer. Three rounds of nested multiplex PCR with slightly modified ARM-PCR produced TCR beta libraries. TRBV1-TRBV30 forward and Cbeta reverse primers drove the first two approximately 11-cycle rounds. TCRdb redid the calling of the multiplex PCR reads with MiXCR, one entry per CDR3 protein. The sample lists 300,000 to 400,000 distinct CDR3 sequences; roughly 61% were seen once. Material: peripheral blood. These receptors were collected from a man in his forties with primary liver carcinoma and hepatitis B virus infection.

With respect to this clonotype: At one boundary the junction diverges from the germline segment, which might be a read error. The chain employs TRBV11-2 and TRBJ2-7, with D perhaps TRBD1 (6 bases). The CDR3 extends over 14 amino acids. Germline V CDR1 and CDR2: SGHAT, FQNNGV. CDR3 nucleotides: TGTGCCAGCAACCCCGGACAGCTGGCCTGCGAGAAGTACTTC. Its translation is CASNPGQLACEKYF.

Only one count was recorded for this clonotype. This may be a read error: a much more frequent sequence differs by one nucleotide. The V call is TRBV4-1, the J call TRBJ2-2; TRBD2 is a possible D gene (5 bases). This CDR3 contains 12 residues. CDR1 MGHRA and CDR2 YSYEKL come from the germline V gene. CDR3 sequence: CASSLYTGEPFF. The CDR3 coding sequence is TGCGCCAGCAGCCTCTATACCGGGGAGCCGTTTTTT.

This clonotype occurred many times. The CDR3 loop reads CSVDKGAEAFF. CDR3 DNA: TGCAGCGTGGATAAAGGGGCTGAAGCTTTCTTT. The chain joins TRBV29-1 to TRBJ1-1; TRBD1 is a possible D gene (5 bases). CDR1 and CDR2 (germline): SQVTM, ANQGSEA. The CDR3 has 11 amino acids. Trimming took 6 bases from V and 6 from J, leaving 11 bases between them. The complete variable domain, with remaining parts taken from reference TRBV29-1 and TRBJ1-1, reads SAVISQKPSRDICQRGTSLTIQCQVDSQVTMMFWYRQQPGQSLTLIATANQGSEATYESGFVIDKFPISRPNLTFSTLTVSNMSPEDSSIYLCSVDKGAEAFFGQGTRLTVV.

Comment on this clonotype: A clone one base away is much larger, so this may be a read error. The rearrangement links TRBV6-1 to TRBJ2-5, with unresolved D. Germline CDR1 is MNHNS and CDR2 is SASEGT. The CDR3 totals 10 residues. CDR3 protein: CASMIETEYF. CDR3 sequence (DNA): TGTGCCAGCATGATCGAGACCGAGTACTTC.

This clonotype showed up many times. The chain couples TRBV4-1 to TRBJ2-4; D gene ambiguous. Germline CDR1 MGHRA, CDR2 YSYEKL. V was pared by 0 bases and J by 6 bases, with 3 bases between. The CDR3 loop spans 12 amino acids. CDR3 in amino acids: CASSQEGNIQYF. In DNA, the CDR3 is TGCGCCAGCAGCCAAGAAGGAAACATTCAGTACTTC.

In the case of this clonotype: No conserved phenylalanine or tryptophan is present at the end of the CDR3, so a read error is the likely explanation. This rearrangement joins TRBV6-2 or TRBV6-3 to TRBJ2-5; D is perhaps TRBD1 (5 bases). CDR3 size: 13 residues. Germline lookup yields CDR1 MNHEY and CDR2 SVGEGT. The CDR3 region has the DNA TGTGCCAACAGTGACCCAAACAGGGAGACCCAGTACTTA. Translated: CANSDPNRETQYL.

Concerning this clonotype: This may stem from a read error, because a much larger clone lies one nucleotide away. The chain couples TRBV12-3 or TRBV12-4 to TRBJ2-5; D might be TRBD2 (7 bases). V was clipped by 11 bases and J by 5 bases, with 21 bases between them. The CDR3 is 14 residues long. The CDR3 sequence: CAGVRGAGRETQYF. Written as DNA, the CDR3 is TGTGCCGGCGTTCGGGGGGCGGGGAGGGAGACCCAGTACTTC.

Comments on this clonotype: A read error may account for a junction end that differs from germline. This chain uses TRBV6-2 or TRBV6-3 with TRBJ2-7, with 7 bases identical to TRBD1. The CDR3 spans 12 residues. In germline, CDR1 is MNHEY, CDR2 SVGEGT. As DNA, the CDR3 is TGTGCCTGCAGCCAGGGGGTCTACGAGCAGTACTTC. Amino acids: CACSQGVYEQYF.

As to this clonotype: A much bigger clone sits one base away, suggesting this may be a read error. In this CDR3 the conserved last residue, phenylalanine or tryptophan, is missing, so a read error is likely. This sequence joins TRBV7-9 and TRBJ1-1, with D possibly being TRBD1 (5 bases). The CDR3 has 12 residues. V was trimmed by 5 bases and J by 4 bases, leaving 8 bases between them. Germline CDR1 reads SEHNR; CDR2 reads FQNEAQ (reference sequence). The chain's CDR3 is CASSPQGTEAFL. CDR3 in DNA: TGTGCCAGCAGCCCCCAGGGCACTGAAGCTTTCCTT.

In this sample, this clonotype turned up a few times. J is TRBJ1-1 and V is TRBV29-1; D is perhaps TRBD1 (5 bases). Germline V gene data show CDR1 as SQVTM and CDR2 as ANQGSEA. Trimming stripped 0 bases from V and 6 bases from J, with 14 bases between. The CDR3 sequence is 14 residues long. The CDR3 sequence is CSVEDGTGGPEAFF. CDR3 DNA: TGCAGCGTTGAAGATGGGACCGGAGGGCCTGAAGCTTTCTTT.

Concerning this clonotype: A read error may produce the germline difference seen at one junction end. This rearrangement joins TRBV11-3 to TRBJ2-2; 9 nucleotides agree with TRBD1. Germline V gene lookup returns CDR1 SGHNT and CDR2 YENEEA. The CDR3 runs 15 residues. CDR3 sequence: CANSHRGPNTGGLFF. The CDR3 nucleotides read TGTGCCAACAGCCACAGGGGGCCAAACACCGGGGGGCTGTTTTTC.

For this clonotype: Since a much larger clone is just one base distant, this may be a read error. The chain recombines TRBV6-1 with TRBJ1-1; 7 positions match TRBD1. Germline V gene data show CDR1 as MNHNS and CDR2 as SASEGT. This CDR3 spans 13 amino acids. The CDR3: CASSIRQGTEDFF. Written as DNA, the CDR3 is TGTGCCAGCAGTATTAGACAGGGCACTGAAGATTTCTTT.

Details on this clonotype: A much larger clone sits a single nucleotide away, making a read error possible. V usage is TRBV12-3 or TRBV12-4 and J usage is TRBJ2-1; tentative D call: TRBD2 (6 bases). Trimming left V 4 bases short and J 1 base short, with 23 bases between. This CDR3 contains 19 residues. CDR3 coding DNA: TGTGCCAGCAGTTCCCCTGTATGGGGAGGCAGGCGGTCCTACAATGAGCAGTTCTTC. Translating gives CASSSPVWGGRRSYNEQFF.

This clonotype appeared a single time. An end of the junction differs from the germline gene, which may be a read error. V and J are TRBV11-1 and TRBJ2-1; D is uncertain. CDR3 length: 14 amino acids. Germline lookup yields CDR1 SGHAT and CDR2 FQDESV (reference sequence). CDR3 nucleotide sequence: TGTGCCAGCAGCTTAAGTATTGAGCTGAGTGAGCAGTTATTC. Translating gives CASSLSIELSEQLF.

About this clonotype: This may be a read error, as it is one base from a much larger clone. This chain connects TRBV12-3 or TRBV12-4 to TRBJ1-2; D possibly corresponds to TRBD1 (6 bases). The V end lost 7 bases, the J end lost 8 bases, and 17 bases lay between the germline ends. The CDR3 is made up of 13 amino acids. The CDR3 sequence is CASTSGAREGYTF. The CDR3 DNA reads as TGTGCCAGCACTTCAGGGGCGCGAGAGGGCTACACCTTC.

The sample holds a few counts of this clonotype. Since a much larger clone is just one base distant, this may be a read error. The J gene is TRBJ2-7, the V gene TRBV5-6; D not resolved. The CDR3 has 13 amino acids. Germline-derived CDR1 and CDR2 are SGHDT and YYEEEE. The CDR3 nucleotides are TGTGCCAACAGCTTTGCCTACGGAGCCGAGCAGTACTTC. This translates into CANSFAYGAEQYF.

Note on this clonotype: A much larger clone is a single base away; this may be a read error. This chain connects TRBV4-1 to TRBJ2-5; 10 bases agree with TRBD1. Germline CDR1 and CDR2: MGHRA and YSYEKL. The CDR3 sequence is 14 residues long. Here the CDR3 DNA reads TGCGCCACCGCCGCGGGACAGGGGAAAGAGATCCAGTACTTC. Protein: CATAAGQGKEIQYF.

As for this clonotype: A junction end diverges from the germline sequence, so it may reflect a read error. The rearrangement joins TRBV11-1 to TRBJ2-5, with D possibly matching TRBD2 (5 bases). Germline CDR1 is SGHAT and CDR2 is FQDESV (reference sequence). The CDR3 contains 14 residues. CDR3 sequence: CAGSVAQRRETQYF. In DNA, the CDR3 is TGTGCCGGCAGCGTAGCACAGAGGAGGGAGACCCAGTACTTC.

The chain couples TRBV11-2 to TRBJ2-5, with D unresolved. Per the germline V gene, CDR1 is SGHAT and CDR2 is FQNNGV. CDR3 size: 13 residues. Deletions cut 4 bases from V and 5 bases from J, with 11 bases between. This chain's CDR3 is CASSSIAHETQYF. The CDR3 nucleotides are TGTGCCAGCAGCTCCATAGCCCATGAGACCCAGTACTTC.

Concerning this clonotype itself: One base away lies a much larger clone, so this may be a sequencing read error. The chain links TRBV12-3 or TRBV12-4 to TRBJ1-2; D possibly corresponds to TRBD1 (5 bases). This CDR3 comprises 14 residues. The V gene lost 6 bases and the J gene lost 7 bases, with 18 bases spanning the gap. The CDR3 nucleotides are TGTGCCAGCAGCCTGTCCCCGGGCGGGGCTGGCTACACCTTC. Its protein product is CASSLSPGGAGYTF.

The rearrangement uses TRBV29-1 and TRBJ2-7; 7 bases are shared with TRBD1. V gave up 4 bases and J gave up 5 bases; unmatched junction bases: 5. This CDR3 has 12 amino acids. Germline values: CDR1 SQVTM, CDR2 ANQGSEA. CDR3 sequence: CSVGATGHEQYF. CDR3 nucleotide sequence: TGCAGCGTTGGGGCGACAGGGCACGAGCAGTACTTC.

DNA for the CDR3: TGTGCCAGCAGCTCCCTGACAAGCGGGCGGTATAATTCACCCCTCCACTTT. This sequence encodes CASSSLTSGRYNSPLHF. This rearrangement joins TRBV7-8 to TRBJ1-6; D uncertain. The CDR3 sequence is 17 residues long. Trimming stripped 4 bases from V and 4 bases from J, with 17 bases between. The germline gives CDR1 SGHVS, CDR2 FQNEAQ.

With respect to this clonotype: The junction and the germline gene differ at one end; a read error may be behind it. CDR3 nucleotide sequence: TGTGCCAGCAGCTTGGTTGCGGGGGGCCAAGAGACCCAGTGCTTC. Translated, it gives CASSLVAGGQETQCF. V and J are TRBV5-4 and TRBJ2-5; 8 bases are shared with TRBD2. This CDR3 comprises 15 residues. The germline V gene has CDR1 SGHNT and CDR2 YYREEE (reference sequence).

For this clonotype: The junction does not match germline at one end; this may be a read error. The chain combines TRBV11-2 with TRBJ2-7; D perhaps matches TRBD2 (5 bases). There are 15 residues in the CDR3. Germline CDR1 and CDR2: SGHAT and FQNNGV. The CDR3 region has the DNA TGTGCCAGCAGCACTGTTAGCGCGTACCTTTACGAGCAGTATTTC. This codes for CASSTVSAYLYEQYF.

Details on this clonotype: A much larger clone lies a single base off, so this may be a read error. The chain uses TRBV12-5 and TRBJ1-1; D might be TRBD1 (6 bases). CDR1 is LGHNT and CDR2 is FRNRAP in the germline V gene. The CDR3 sequence is 14 residues long. As DNA, the CDR3 is TGTGTTAGTGGTTTGGGGGCAGGAAACACTGAAGCTTTCTTT. Translation: CVSGLGAGNTEAFF.

In regard to this clonotype: This may arise from a read error, as a much more abundant clone is one base away. The chain carries TRBV30 and TRBJ2-1; the D is unclear. Germline-derived CDR1 and CDR2 are GTSNPN and SVGIG (reference sequence). The CDR3 length is 16 residues. V shed 1 base and J shed 0 bases, with 13 bases lying between them. CDR3 sequence (DNA): TGTGCCTGGAGTGCTTTTTTGGGAAGCTCCTACAATGAGCAGTTCTTC. Amino acids: CAWSAFLGSSYNEQFF.